The next 29 T cell receptor beta chains were all read from a single sample in a study of control samples from healthy donors and cancer patients (dated by TCRdb to about 2020). Libraries were built with the immunoSEQ multiplex PCR assay. What TCRdb holds here is the immuneACCESS table cut down to in-frame rearrangements. Part of the clones is not present; checked against another copy, under half of the missing clones reflect an unresolved V gene, and the others are unexplained. Present in this sample are about 170,000 clones, over 85% of which were seen just once. More than 10% of the sample goes to the ten largest clones. Sequenced: blood. These receptors were taken from a man aged 30 to 39 in good health.

This sequence joins TRBV27 and TRBJ2-5; TRBD2 agrees at 15 bases. V gave up 5 bases and J gave up 5 bases; unmatched junction bases: 6. The CDR3 length is 16 residues. CDR1 and CDR2 (germline): MNHEY, SMNVEV (reference sequence). The CDR3 sequence: CASSPRTSGRGETQYF. The CDR3 coding sequence is TGTGCCAGCAGTCCTCGGACTAGCGGGAGGGGCGAGACCCAGTACTTC.

The chain joins TRBV21-1 to TRBJ2-2. TRBV21-1 is a pseudogene segment. The CDR3 has 17 amino acids. The CDR3 protein is CASRYHGQGDRTGELFF. The CDR3 bases are TGTGCCAGCAGGTATCACGGTCAGGGAGATCGGACCGGGGAGCTGTTTTTT.

V is TRBV5-1 and J is TRBJ1-1, with no clear D. The CDR3 consists of 14 residues. Germline CDR1 is SGHRS and CDR2 is YFSETQ. Trimming removed 5 bases from V and 6 bases from J, with 17 bases in between. The CDR3 loop reads CASRSQPMVSEAFF. As DNA, the CDR3 is TGCGCCAGCAGGTCCCAGCCTATGGTATCTGAAGCTTTCTTT.

This rearrangement joins TRBV19 to TRBJ1-5; D gene unclear. CDR3 length: 13 residues. CDR1 is LNHDA and CDR2 is SQIVND in the germline V gene (reference sequence). Trimming took off 5 bases at V and 5 bases at J, with 10 bases between the two ends. Here the CDR3 reads CASSLNRDQPQHF. DNA for the CDR3: TGTGCCAGTAGTTTGAACCGCGATCAGCCCCAGCATTTT. The variable domain in full, completed from reference TRBV19 and TRBJ1-5, reads DGGITQSPKYLFRKEGQNVTLSCEQNLNHDAMYWYRQDPGQGLRLIYYSQIVNDFQKGDIAEGYSVSREKKESFPLTVTSAQKNPTAFYLCASSLNRDQPQHFGDGTRLSIL.

This chain connects TRBV9 to TRBJ2-1; maybe TRBD2 (5 bases). CDR3 length: 13 residues. V lost 2 bases to trimming and J lost 6 bases, with 9 bases between them. Germline CDR1 is SGDLS and CDR2 is YYNGEE. The CDR3 region has the DNA TGTGCCAGCAGCGTCGGACTTCCCAATGAGCAGTTCTTC. Its protein is CASSVGLPNEQFF.

The chain has TRBV7-9 and TRBJ1-2, with TRBD1 matching over 9 bases. This CDR3 is 16 amino acids long. CDR1 and CDR2 from the germline V gene are SEHNR and FQNEAQ (reference sequence). Trimming cost V 1 base and J 6 bases; bases outside gene matches: 9. The CDR3 protein is CASSLGDREWVDGYTF. In DNA, the CDR3 is TGTGCCAGCAGCTTAGGGGACAGGGAATGGGTTGATGGCTACACCTTC.

The J gene is TRBJ1-2, the V gene TRBV3-1 (or the pseudogene TRBV3-2); D is unclear. Trimming took 4 bases from V and 3 from J, leaving 15 bases between them. The CDR3 runs 15 residues. CDR1 and CDR2 (germline): LGHDT, YNNKEL (reference sequence). The CDR3 coding sequence is TGTGCCAGCAGCCCTTTTGGAAGAATGGACTATGGCTACACCTTC. Translating it yields CASSPFGRMDYGYTF.

CDR3 in DNA: TGCGCCATCGGACTGATCAATCAGCCCCAGCATTTT. Translation gives CAIGLINQPQHF. The chain carries TRBV23-1 and TRBJ1-5; D unclear. TRBV23-1 belongs to the ORF category, with a function that is uncertain. CDR3 length equals 12 residues. Trimming removed 10 bases from V and 3 bases from J, with 10 bases in between.

This chain uses TRBV28 with TRBJ1-1; possibly TRBD1 for D (6 bases). The CDR3 extends over 15 amino acids. The germline V and J ends were trimmed by 6 bases and 2 bases, with 16 bases remaining between them. Germline V lookup: CDR1 MDHEN, CDR2 SYDVKM. The CDR3 sequence: CASSPGTHANTEAFF. CDR3 DNA sequence: TGTGCCAGCAGCCCCGGGACACACGCAAACACTGAAGCTTTCTTT.

A remark on this clone: An end of the junction differs from the germline gene, which may be a read error. J is TRBJ1-2 and V is TRBV9, with no clear D. The CDR3 sequence is 9 residues long. Germline V gives CDR1 SGDLS, CDR2 YYNGEE. The CDR3 nucleotides are TGTGCCAGCAGCGTAGGGCAGCCCTTC. This codes for CASSVGQPF.

The chain has TRBV9 and TRBJ2-3; D gene unclear. This CDR3 is built from 14 residues. The germline V gene has CDR1 SGDLS and CDR2 YYNGEE. With 2 bases removed from V and 3 bases from J, the gap between germline ends came to 10 bases. The CDR3 DNA follows: TGTGCCAGCAGCGTGATGTCGGATACAGATACGCAGTATTTT. This encodes CASSVMSDTDTQYF.

This chain connects TRBV5-8 to TRBJ1-3; no definite D call. V was trimmed by 4 bases and J by 4 bases, leaving 12 bases between them. The CDR3 runs 14 residues. Looked up from germline, CDR1 is SGHTS and CDR2 is YDEGEE. The CDR3 sequence is CASSRRGNGNTIYF. In DNA, the CDR3 is TGTGCCAGCAGCCGCAGAGGAAACGGAAACACCATATATTTT. The variable domain in full, with the rest retrieved from reference TRBV5-8 and TRBJ1-3, is EAGVTQSPTHLIKTRGQQATLRCSPISGHTSVYWYQQALGLGLQFLLWYDEGEERNRGNFPPRFSGRQFPNYSSELNVNALELEDSALYLCASSRRGNGNTIYFGEGSWLTVV.

V usage is TRBV6-5 and J usage is TRBJ1-5; unclear D gene. The germline gives CDR1 MNHEY, CDR2 SVGAGI. The CDR3 runs 15 residues. The V and J ends lost 8 bases and 2 bases respectively, with 16 bases between them. The CDR3 DNA reads as TGTGCCAGCCGATCCACATTTAGCGGCAATCAGCCCCAGCATTTT. It encodes CASRSTFSGNQPQHF.

V usage is TRBV11-2 and J usage is TRBJ2-7; unclear D gene. The CDR3 contains 15 residues. V lost 1 base, J lost 3 bases, and 13 bases lay in between. Germline assignment: CDR1 SGHAT and CDR2 FQNNGV. DNA of the CDR3: TGTGCCAGCAGCTTAGGCATCTCGCTCGGCTACGAGCAGTACTTC. Translating gives CASSLGISLGYEQYF.

The rearrangement uses TRBV6-5 and TRBJ2-5; D ambiguous. The V gene's germline CDR1 is MNHEY and CDR2 SVGAGI. The V end lost 7 bases, the J end lost 3 bases, and 12 bases lay between the germline ends. This CDR3 contains 13 residues. The CDR3 loop reads CASIEWPKETQYF. The CDR3 DNA reads as TGTGCCAGCATCGAATGGCCGAAAGAGACCCAGTACTTC.

The genes are TRBV29-1 and TRBJ1-2; no clear D. V shed 1 base and J shed 0 bases, with 9 bases lying between them. This CDR3 spans 14 amino acids. The germline gives CDR1 SQVTM, CDR2 ANQGSEA. For the CDR3, the DNA is TGCAGCGTTGAAGGGGCTTACTCTAACTATGGCTACACCTTC. Protein product: CSVEGAYSNYGYTF.

The chain has TRBV19 and TRBJ1-6; tentatively, D is TRBD1 (6 bases). This CDR3 is built from 15 residues. V was shortened by 4 bases and J by 0 bases, with 7 bases between the two germline ends. Germline V gives CDR1 LNHDA, CDR2 SQIVND (reference sequence). The CDR3 loop reads CASSRTASYNSPLHF. The CDR3 DNA sequence: TGTGCCAGTAGTAGGACAGCCTCCTATAATTCACCCCTCCACTTT.

The rearrangement joins TRBV2 to TRBJ2-6; D is uncertain. The length of the CDR3 is 14 residues. Germline assignment: CDR1 SNHLY and CDR2 FYNNEI. V dropped 4 bases and J dropped 2 bases, with 6 bases sitting between them. CDR3 amino acids: CASSVGTGANVLTF. CDR3 DNA sequence: TGTGCCAGCAGTGTGGGTACTGGGGCCAACGTCCTGACTTTC.

V is TRBV5-4 and J is TRBJ2-3; D may be TRBD1 or TRBD2 (5 bases each). CDR3 length equals 14 residues. Germline CDR1 is SGHNT and CDR2 is YYREEE (reference sequence). V was trimmed by 4 bases and J by 4 bases, leaving 13 bases between them. The CDR3 region is CASSLAGGSDTQYF. The DNA for the CDR3 is TGTGCCAGCAGCCTTGCTGGGGGATCAGATACGCAGTATTTT.

The chain is built from TRBV6-4 and TRBJ2-1, with D perhaps TRBD1 (5 bases). V gave up 5 bases and J gave up 9 bases, with 14 bases separating them. CDR3 size: 13 residues. Germline V gene lookup returns CDR1 MRHNA and CDR2 SNTAGT. In DNA, the CDR3 is TGTGCCAGCAGTCTCGCAAGGGGCGGTGAGCAGTTCTTC. It is translated as CASSLARGGEQFF.

In DNA form, the CDR3 reads TGTGCCAGCCGGGGACCCTGGTGGAAGCCCTGGGAGCAGTACTTC. This sequence encodes CASRGPWWKPWEQYF. The rearrangement joins TRBV6-5 to TRBJ2-7; either TRBD1 or TRBD2 may supply D (5 bases each). This CDR3 is built from 15 residues. The ends were cut back, 8 bases at V and 7 bases at J, with 24 bases in the middle. CDR1 MNHEY and CDR2 SVGAGI come from the germline V gene.

V is TRBV9 and J is TRBJ2-6, with TRBD2 identical over 9 bases. CDR3 length: 18 residues. V gave up 2 bases and J gave up 0 bases; unmatched junction bases: 6. CDR1 is SGDLS, CDR2 YYNGEE, per germline. The CDR3: CASSVTSGSFSGANVLTF. The CDR3 DNA sequence: TGTGCCAGCAGCGTCACTAGCGGGTCCTTCTCTGGGGCCAACGTCCTGACTTTC.

The chain joins TRBV13 to TRBJ2-1, with TRBD1 identical over 8 bases. CDR1 and CDR2 (germline): PRHDT, FYEKMQ (reference sequence). CDR3 length: 15 amino acids. Losses at the gene ends were 5 bases for V and 6 bases for J; bases not matched to a gene: 9. The CDR3 loop reads CASSPDRVSINEQFF. CDR3 nucleotide sequence: TGTGCCAGCAGCCCGGACAGGGTCTCAATCAATGAGCAGTTCTTC.

The chain carries TRBV4-1 and TRBJ2-7; 11 bases are shared with TRBD2. V gave up 5 bases and J gave up 2 bases; unmatched junction bases: 8. The CDR3 spans 16 residues. The germline gives CDR1 MGHRA, CDR2 YSYEKL. The CDR3 loop is CASSSPSGGLPYEQYF. In DNA form, the CDR3 reads TGCGCCAGCAGCTCACCTAGCGGGGGGCTTCCCTACGAGCAGTACTTC.

J is TRBJ2-5 and V is TRBV7-9; no reliable D call. The CDR3 is made up of 13 amino acids. V gave up 1 base and J gave up 5 bases, with 8 bases separating them. The germline CDR1 and CDR2 sequences are SEHNR and FQNEAQ (reference sequence). The CDR3 loop reads CASSLVVGETQYF. CDR3 DNA sequence: TGTGCCAGCAGCTTAGTTGTGGGGGAGACCCAGTACTTC.

The J gene is TRBJ2-4, the V gene TRBV5-1; D possibly corresponds to TRBD2 (5 bases). CDR3 size: 14 residues. V gave up 3 bases and J gave up 4 bases, with 11 bases separating them. The germline gives CDR1 SGHRS, CDR2 YFSETQ. For the CDR3, the DNA is TGCGCCAGCAGCTCGGGATTTGAAAAAAACATTCAGTACTTC. It translates to CASSSGFEKNIQYF.

The chain couples TRBV7-9 to TRBJ1-2; D uncertain. CDR1 is SEHNR, CDR2 FQNEAQ, per germline (reference sequence). The V end lost 3 bases, the J end lost 2 bases, and 7 bases lay between the germline ends. This CDR3 region has 13 residues. CDR3 sequence: CASSFTGNYGYTF. The DNA of the CDR3 is TGTGCCAGCAGCTTCACGGGGAACTATGGCTACACCTTC.

The chain employs TRBV11-3 and TRBJ2-7; D is perhaps TRBD1 or TRBD2 (5 bases each). The germline V gene encodes CDR1 SGHNT and CDR2 YENEEA. V lost 3 bases to trimming and J lost 6 bases, with 21 bases between them. This CDR3 region has 16 residues. CDR3 bases: TGTGCCAGCAGCTTGGGTTCCGGGACCCGGATCGGCGAGCAGTACTTC. It is translated as CASSLGSGTRIGEQYF.

CDR3 DNA sequence: TGTGCCAGCAGCCAAGAATGGCATCAGCCCCAGCATTTT. This sequence encodes CASSQEWHQPQHF. The chain has TRBV14 and TRBJ1-5; no reliable D call. The CDR3 loop spans 13 amino acids. Germline V gene sequence: CDR1 SGHDN, CDR2 FVKESK. V was cut by 0 bases and J by 5 bases, with 5 bases left in between.